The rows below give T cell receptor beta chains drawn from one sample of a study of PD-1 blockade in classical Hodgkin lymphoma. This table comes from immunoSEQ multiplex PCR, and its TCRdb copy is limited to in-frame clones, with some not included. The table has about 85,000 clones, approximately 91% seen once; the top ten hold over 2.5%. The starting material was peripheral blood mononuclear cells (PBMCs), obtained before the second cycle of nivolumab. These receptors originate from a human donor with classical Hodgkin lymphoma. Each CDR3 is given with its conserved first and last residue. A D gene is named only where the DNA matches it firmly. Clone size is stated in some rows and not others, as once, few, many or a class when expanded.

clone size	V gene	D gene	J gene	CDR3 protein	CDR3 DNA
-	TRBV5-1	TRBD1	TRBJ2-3	CASSRDSKSTDTQYF	TGCGCCAGCAGCCGGGACAGTAAAAGCACAGATACGCAGTATTTT
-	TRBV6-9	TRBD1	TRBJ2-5	CASSTVTGTGGPNTQYF	TGTGCCAGCTCCACGGTAACCGGGACAGGGGGCCCCAATACCCAGTACTTC
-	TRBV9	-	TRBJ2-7	CASSDAGGQPFF	TGTGCCAGCAGCGATGCGGGGGGACAGCCCTTCTTC
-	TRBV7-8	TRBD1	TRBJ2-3	CASSRVGQGLSDTQYF	TGTGCCAGCAGCCGCGTAGGACAGGGTCTATCAGATACGCAGTATTTT
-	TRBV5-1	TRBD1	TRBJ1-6	CASSLDRGNSPLHF	TGCGCCAGCAGCTTGGACAGGGGGAATTCACCCCTCCACTTT
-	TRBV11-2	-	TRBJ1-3	CASSFLTGTMRGNTIYF	TGTGCCAGCAGCTTCCTAACCGGGACAATGAGGGGAAACACCATATATTTT
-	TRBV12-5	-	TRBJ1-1	CASGLTEAFF	TGTGCTAGTGGTTTGACTGAAGCTTTCTTT
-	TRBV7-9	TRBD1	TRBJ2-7	CASSLLTGEVHEQYF	TGTGCCAGCAGCTTGTTGACAGGGGAGGTCCACGAGCAGTACTTC
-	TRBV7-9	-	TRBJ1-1	CASSARGAERGNTEAFF	TGTGCCAGCAGCGCGAGGGGGGCCGAGAGAGGGAACACTGAAGCTTTCTTT
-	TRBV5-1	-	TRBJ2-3	CASSSGNGQSRTDTQYF	TGCGCCAGCAGCTCGGGAAATGGACAGTCCCGCACAGATACGCAGTATTTT
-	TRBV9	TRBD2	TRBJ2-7	CASSTRGTSDFYEQYF	TGTGCCAGCAGCACGAGGGGGACTAGCGATTTCTACGAGCAGTACTTC
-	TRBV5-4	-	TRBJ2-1	CASSRLGPVHEQFF	TGTGCCAGCAGCAGACTCGGACCCGTCCATGAGCAGTTCTTC
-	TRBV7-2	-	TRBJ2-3	CASSLAAAGADTQYF	TGTGCCAGCAGCTTAGCAGCAGCAGGGGCAGATACGCAGTATTTT
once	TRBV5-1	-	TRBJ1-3	CASSLGTGGNTIYF	TGCGCCAGCAGCTTGGGGACCGGAGGAAACACCATATATTTT
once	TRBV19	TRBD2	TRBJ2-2	CASSSPGRLDTGELFF	TGTGCCAGTAGTTCCCCCGGGAGGTTGGACACCGGGGAGCTGTTTTTT
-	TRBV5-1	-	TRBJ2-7	CASSLALVVGVSYEQYF	TGCGCCAGCAGCTTGGCTCTAGTGGTCGGGGTCTCCTACGAGCAGTACTTC
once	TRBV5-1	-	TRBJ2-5	CASSLGVAAHQETQYF	TGCGCCAGCAGCTTAGGGGTAGCGGCACACCAAGAGACCCAGTACTTC
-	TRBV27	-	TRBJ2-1	CASSYSSGDLYNEQFF	TGTGCCAGCAGTTATTCATCCGGGGATCTCTACAATGAGCAGTTCTTC
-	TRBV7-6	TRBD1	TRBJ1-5	CASSLSGTGNQPQHF	TGTGCCAGCAGCTTATCCGGGACAGGCAATCAGCCCCAGCATTTT
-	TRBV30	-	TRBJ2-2	CAWFYGGITLPTGELFF	TGTGCCTGGTTCTACGGTGGTATTACCCTACCCACCGGGGAGCTGTTTTTT
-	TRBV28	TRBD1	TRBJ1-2	CASSSFSTDRDYGYTF	TGTGCCAGCAGTTCCTTTTCTACCGACAGGGACTATGGCTACACCTTC
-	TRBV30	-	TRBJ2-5	CAWGVLATQYF	TGTGCCTGGGGGGTCTTGGCGACCCAGTACTTC
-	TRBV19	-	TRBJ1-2	CASSPPPGSNYGYTF	TGTGCCAGTAGCCCTCCACCGGGCAGTAACTATGGCTACACCTTC
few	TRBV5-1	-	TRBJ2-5	CASSLGQGRQTQYF	TGCGCCAGCAGCTTGGGGCAGGGTAGGCAGACCCAGTACTTC
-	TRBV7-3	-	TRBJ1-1	CASSLTTMNTEAFF	TGTGCCAGCAGCTTAACTACCATGAACACTGAAGCTTTCTTT
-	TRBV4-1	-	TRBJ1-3	CASSHLGGRDTIYF	TGCGCCAGCAGCCACCTAGGGGGGAGAGACACCATATATTTT
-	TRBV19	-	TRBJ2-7	CASSLQGTKSSYEQYF	TGTGCCAGTAGCCTACAGGGTACCAAAAGCTCCTACGAGCAGTACTTC
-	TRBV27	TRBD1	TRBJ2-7	CASSPRTGRYEQYF	TGTGCCAGCAGCCCGAGGACAGGGCGCTACGAGCAGTACTTC
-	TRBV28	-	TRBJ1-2	CASSTGTGLGYTF	TGTGCCAGCAGTACCGGGACGGGCCTTGGCTACACCTTC
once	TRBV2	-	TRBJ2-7	CASSLTDGGYF	TGTGCCAGCAGTTTGACAGACGGGGGTTACTTC
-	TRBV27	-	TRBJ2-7	CASSLTVGGYYEQYF	TGTGCCAGCAGTTTAACGGTGGGGGGTTACTACGAGCAGTACTTC
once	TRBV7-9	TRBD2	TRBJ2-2	CASRQLAVNTGELFF	TGTGCCAGCAGGCAACTAGCGGTGAACACCGGGGAGCTGTTTTTT
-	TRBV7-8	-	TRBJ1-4	CASKPSASLVNEKLFF	TGTGCCAGCAAGCCGTCAGCGAGTTTGGTCAATGAAAAACTGTTTTTT
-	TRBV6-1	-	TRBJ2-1	CASSDLASSYNEQFF	TGTGCCAGCAGCGATCTAGCGAGTTCCTACAATGAGCAGTTCTTC
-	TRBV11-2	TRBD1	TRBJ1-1	CASSFSGQGNTEAFF	TGTGCCAGCAGCTTCTCTGGACAGGGAAACACTGAAGCTTTCTTT
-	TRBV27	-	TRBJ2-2	CASSHIQGGRNTGELFF	TGTGCCAGCAGCCATATTCAGGGTGGGCGGAACACCGGGGAGCTGTTTTTT
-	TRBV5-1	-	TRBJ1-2	CASSPILTEVYGYTF	TGCGCCAGCAGCCCGATCCTCACAGAGGTCTATGGCTACACCTTC
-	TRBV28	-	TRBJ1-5	CASSFMGQVNQPQHF	TGTGCCAGCAGTTTTATGGGGCAGGTCAATCAGCCCCAGCATTTT
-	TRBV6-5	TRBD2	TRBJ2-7	CASSYSGLAYEQYF	TGTGCCAGCAGTTACTCCGGACTAGCTTACGAGCAGTACTTC
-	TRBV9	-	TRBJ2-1	CASQPGPQYNEQFF	TGTGCCAGCCAACCGGGACCCCAGTACAATGAGCAGTTCTTC
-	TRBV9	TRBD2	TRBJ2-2	CASSGPGGGSNTGELFF	TGTGCCAGCAGCGGGCCGGGGGGAGGGTCGAACACCGGGGAGCTGTTTTTT
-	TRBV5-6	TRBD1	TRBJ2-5	CASSSRQGRETQYF	TGTGCCAGCAGCTCCAGACAGGGGCGAGAGACCCAGTACTTC
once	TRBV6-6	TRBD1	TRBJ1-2	CASRKDRGDGYTF	TGTGCCAGCAGAAAGGACAGGGGAGATGGCTACACCTTC
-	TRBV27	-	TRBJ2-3	CASSRDTDTQYF	TGTGCCAGCAGTAGAGACACAGATACGCAGTATTTT
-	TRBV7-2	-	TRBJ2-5	CASSLRGGWAVQETQYF	TGTGCCAGCAGCTTAAGGGGCGGGTGGGCGGTCCAAGAGACCCAGTACTTC
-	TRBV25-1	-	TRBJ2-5	CASSRGGLGQETQYF	TGTGCCAGCTCCCGTGGGGGGTTGGGGCAGGAGACCCAGTACTTC
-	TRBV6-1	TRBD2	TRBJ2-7	CASSVTSVSNYEQYF	TGTGCCAGCAGTGTAACTAGCGTTAGCAACTACGAGCAGTACTTC